A selection of T cell receptor beta chains follows, all from one sample in a study of T cell responses to AZD1222 COVID-19 vaccine. The table came from immunoSEQ multiplex PCR; TCRdb's copy has only in-frame clones and leaves some out. Of about 51,000 clones listed, over 85% were seen once; the top ten hold roughly 1.1%. The sequencing here drew on peripheral blood, taken 28 days after the second AZD1222 dose. These receptors all stem from an adult who received the AZD1222 COVID-19 vaccine. Both conserved end residues are part of each CDR3. The order of the fields is D gene, J gene, clone size, V gene, CDR3 protein, CDR3 DNA. A D gene is named only where the DNA matches it firmly. Clone size appears in some rows only: once, few, many, or a class for an expanded clone.

d_gene: TRBD2; j_gene: TRBJ2-3; abundance: NA; v_gene: TRBV18; CDR3aa: CASSPLAGGARDTQYF; CDR3nt: TGTGCCAGCTCACCACTAGCGGGAGGGGCTCGAGATACGCAGTATTTT
d_gene: TRBD1; j_gene: TRBJ1-3; abundance: NA; v_gene: TRBV5-1; CDR3aa: CASSFQGDGDTIYF; CDR3nt: TGCGCCAGCAGCTTCCAGGGGGACGGAGACACCATATATTTT
d_gene: NA; j_gene: TRBJ2-2; abundance: NA; v_gene: TRBV4-1; CDR3aa: CASSQSNRDTGELFF; CDR3nt: TGCGCCAGCAGCCAATCAAACAGGGACACCGGGGAGCTGTTTTTT
d_gene: TRBD2; j_gene: TRBJ2-7; abundance: NA; v_gene: TRBV27; CDR3aa: CASSQGLEWGEQYF; CDR3nt: TGTGCCAGCAGTCAAGGACTAGAATGGGGCGAGCAGTACTTC
d_gene: NA; j_gene: TRBJ2-5; abundance: NA; v_gene: TRBV24-1; CDR3aa: CATSQGETQYF; CDR3nt: TGTGCCACCAGTCAGGGCGAGACCCAGTACTTC
d_gene: TRBD2; j_gene: TRBJ2-1; abundance: NA; v_gene: TRBV5-6; CDR3aa: CASSTPSGSYNEQFF; CDR3nt: TGTGCCAGCAGCACCCCTAGCGGGAGCTACAATGAGCAGTTCTTC
d_gene: NA; j_gene: TRBJ2-7; abundance: NA; v_gene: TRBV4-1; CDR3aa: CASSHTGRNSYEQYF; CDR3nt: TGCGCCAGCAGCCATACAGGGAGGAATTCCTACGAGCAGTACTTC
d_gene: NA; j_gene: TRBJ2-2; abundance: NA; v_gene: TRBV14; CDR3aa: CASSQVRQNTGELFF; CDR3nt: TGTGCCAGCAGCCAAGTAAGACAGAACACCGGGGAGCTGTTTTTT
d_gene: TRBD1; j_gene: TRBJ1-6; abundance: NA; v_gene: TRBV7-9; CDR3aa: CASSVQGATLHF; CDR3nt: TGTGCCAGCAGCGTACAGGGGGCCACCCTCCACTTT
d_gene: TRBD1; j_gene: TRBJ1-2; abundance: NA; v_gene: TRBV5-8; CDR3aa: CASSPGTGPPPKYTF; CDR3nt: TGTGCCAGCAGCCCCGGGACAGGGCCCCCCCCAAAGTACACCTTC
d_gene: NA; j_gene: TRBJ2-1; abundance: NA; v_gene: TRBV5-4; CDR3aa: CASSRPGWVPHEQFF; CDR3nt: TGTGCCAGCAGCCGTCCGGGGTGGGTCCCACATGAGCAGTTCTTC
d_gene: NA; j_gene: TRBJ2-3; abundance: NA; v_gene: TRBV5-1; CDR3aa: CASSLEGDTQYF; CDR3nt: TGCGCCAGCAGCTTGGAAGGCGATACGCAGTATTTT
d_gene: TRBD1; j_gene: TRBJ1-2; abundance: NA; v_gene: TRBV14; CDR3aa: CASSQPWTGAGYTF; CDR3nt: TGTGCCAGCAGCCAACCATGGACAGGCGCGGGCTACACCTTC
d_gene: NA; j_gene: TRBJ1-2; abundance: NA; v_gene: TRBV6-2/TRBV6-3; CDR3aa: CASSPRQLYGYTF; CDR3nt: TGTGCCAGCAGTCCCCGACAGTTATATGGCTACACCTTC
d_gene: TRBD2; j_gene: TRBJ2-6; abundance: NA; v_gene: TRBV19; CDR3aa: CASSINLGGTGANVLTF; CDR3nt: TGTGCCAGTAGTATAAATCTCGGGGGGACCGGGGCCAACGTCCTGACTTTC
d_gene: TRBD1; j_gene: TRBJ1-4; abundance: NA; v_gene: TRBV9; CDR3aa: CASSLGTAWNEKLFF; CDR3nt: TGTGCCAGCAGCCTCGGGACAGCGTGGAATGAAAAACTGTTTTTT
d_gene: NA; j_gene: TRBJ1-1; abundance: NA; v_gene: TRBV30; CDR3aa: CAWTNQPEAFF; CDR3nt: TGTGCCTGGACCAACCAGCCTGAAGCTTTCTTT
d_gene: NA; j_gene: TRBJ1-2; abundance: NA; v_gene: TRBV20-1; CDR3aa: CSARSDGYTF; CDR3nt: TGCAGTGCCAGATCCGATGGCTACACCTTC
d_gene: NA; j_gene: TRBJ1-2; abundance: NA; v_gene: TRBV4-1; CDR3aa: CASSQGRVAWLDNNYGYTF; CDR3nt: TGCGCCAGCAGCCAAGGCCGGGTAGCCTGGTTGGACAATAACTATGGCTACACCTTC
d_gene: NA; j_gene: TRBJ2-7; abundance: NA; v_gene: TRBV19; CDR3aa: CASSIGSGISYEQYF; CDR3nt: TGTGCCAGTAGTATAGGTAGCGGAATCTCCTACGAGCAGTACTTC
d_gene: TRBD1; j_gene: TRBJ2-2; abundance: NA; v_gene: TRBV7-8; CDR3aa: CASSTYTGGRTGELFF; CDR3nt: TGTGCCAGCAGCACCTATACAGGGGGCCGCACCGGGGAGCTGTTTTTT
d_gene: NA; j_gene: TRBJ1-6; abundance: NA; v_gene: TRBV7-2; CDR3aa: CASSLGRVFSPLHF; CDR3nt: TGTGCCAGCAGCTTAGGGCGGGTTTTTTCACCCCTCCACTTT
d_gene: TRBD2; j_gene: TRBJ2-1; abundance: NA; v_gene: TRBV27; CDR3aa: CASITAGGRYNEQFF; CDR3nt: TGTGCCAGCATCACAGCGGGAGGGCGATACAATGAGCAGTTCTTC
d_gene: TRBD1; j_gene: TRBJ1-2; abundance: NA; v_gene: TRBV6-1; CDR3aa: CASSERDRGATF; CDR3nt: TGTGCCAGCAGTGAAAGGGACAGGGGCGCTACCTTC
d_gene: NA; j_gene: TRBJ2-1; abundance: few; v_gene: TRBV6-1; CDR3aa: CASSDGTWGSGYNEQFF; CDR3nt: TGTGCCAGCAGTGATGGGACCTGGGGAAGCGGATACAATGAGCAGTTCTTC
d_gene: TRBD1; j_gene: TRBJ1-5; abundance: NA; v_gene: TRBV19; CDR3aa: CASSVRDSNQPQHF; CDR3nt: TGTGCCAGTAGTGTCCGGGACAGTAATCAGCCCCAGCATTTT
d_gene: NA; j_gene: TRBJ2-3; abundance: once; v_gene: TRBV14; CDR3aa: CASSLTAVSTDTQYF; CDR3nt: TGTGCCAGCAGCCTAACCGCTGTTTCTACAGATACGCAGTATTTT
d_gene: TRBD1; j_gene: TRBJ1-4; abundance: once; v_gene: TRBV7-8; CDR3aa: CASSPVEGAGKLFF; CDR3nt: TGTGCCAGCAGCCCCGTGGAGGGGGCAGGGAAACTGTTTTTT
d_gene: TRBD1; j_gene: TRBJ2-1; abundance: NA; v_gene: TRBV12-5; CDR3aa: CASGLVQGFRNEQFF; CDR3nt: TGTGCTAGTGGTTTGGTACAGGGGTTTCGCAATGAGCAGTTCTTC
d_gene: TRBD2; j_gene: TRBJ2-7; abundance: NA; v_gene: TRBV6-2/TRBV6-3; CDR3aa: CASSYTPLALAGRNEQYF; CDR3nt: TGTGCCAGCAGTTACACGCCTTTGGCACTAGCGGGACGGAACGAGCAGTACTTC
d_gene: NA; j_gene: TRBJ1-6; abundance: NA; v_gene: TRBV2; CDR3aa: CASRTVGNSPLHF; CDR3nt: TGTGCCAGCAGGACGGTTGGGAATTCACCCCTCCACTTT
d_gene: NA; j_gene: TRBJ1-5; abundance: once; v_gene: TRBV19; CDR3aa: CASSMLQHQPQHF; CDR3nt: TGTGCCAGTAGTATGCTTCAGCATCAGCCCCAGCATTTT
d_gene: NA; j_gene: TRBJ1-1; abundance: NA; v_gene: TRBV4-1; CDR3aa: CASSQTRVPYTEAFF; CDR3nt: TGCGCCAGCAGCCAAACCCGGGTCCCGTACACTGAAGCTTTCTTT
d_gene: TRBD1; j_gene: TRBJ1-2; abundance: NA; v_gene: TRBV9; CDR3aa: CASSVAVRGGSGYTF; CDR3nt: TGTGCCAGCAGCGTAGCCGTCAGGGGGGGTTCGGGCTACACCTTC
d_gene: NA; j_gene: TRBJ2-1; abundance: NA; v_gene: TRBV7-9; CDR3aa: CASSLVGGWVNEQFF; CDR3nt: TGTGCCAGCAGTTTGGTAGGAGGGTGGGTAAATGAGCAGTTCTTC
d_gene: NA; j_gene: TRBJ1-1; abundance: NA; v_gene: TRBV6-2/TRBV6-3; CDR3aa: CASSYPDSYTEAFF; CDR3nt: TGTGCCAGCAGTTACCCGGACAGTTACACTGAAGCTTTCTTT
d_gene: TRBD1; j_gene: TRBJ2-7; abundance: NA; v_gene: TRBV5-4; CDR3aa: CASSPRATGANEQYF; CDR3nt: TGTGCCAGCAGCCCGAGGGCGACAGGGGCCAACGAGCAGTACTTC
d_gene: TRBD1; j_gene: TRBJ1-5; abundance: NA; v_gene: TRBV18; CDR3aa: CASSLDREAQPQHF; CDR3nt: TGTGCCAGCTCTCTTGACAGGGAGGCTCAGCCCCAGCATTTT
d_gene: NA; j_gene: TRBJ1-4; abundance: few; v_gene: TRBV4-1; CDR3aa: CASSRPLPRIEKLFF; CDR3nt: TGCGCCAGCAGCCGCCCACTTCCTCGGATTGAAAAACTGTTTTTT
d_gene: NA; j_gene: TRBJ2-1; abundance: NA; v_gene: TRBV5-5; CDR3aa: CASSFGQDLYNEQFF; CDR3nt: TGTGCCAGCAGTTTTGGGCAGGACCTCTACAATGAGCAGTTCTTC
d_gene: NA; j_gene: TRBJ2-7; abundance: NA; v_gene: TRBV19; CDR3aa: CASSTFGGGPSYEQYF; CDR3nt: TGTGCCAGTAGTACGTTTGGTGGCGGGCCCTCCTACGAGCAGTACTTC
d_gene: NA; j_gene: TRBJ1-2; abundance: NA; v_gene: TRBV7-2; CDR3aa: CASSLGTVGYTF; CDR3nt: TGTGCCAGCAGCTTAGGGACGGTTGGCTACACCTTC
d_gene: NA; j_gene: TRBJ2-3; abundance: once; v_gene: TRBV3-1/TRBV3-2; CDR3aa: CASSQDPLGTQYF; CDR3nt: TGTGCCAGCAGCCAAGACCCATTAGGGACGCAGTATTTT
d_gene: NA; j_gene: TRBJ1-1; abundance: NA; v_gene: TRBV11-1; CDR3aa: CASSLASWTRGRRYTEAFF; CDR3nt: TGTGCCAGCAGCTTAGCCTCCTGGACCCGTGGGCGTCGGTACACTGAAGCTTTCTTT
d_gene: NA; j_gene: TRBJ2-6; abundance: NA; v_gene: TRBV6-6; CDR3aa: CASSYPQGSGANVLTF; CDR3nt: TGTGCCAGCAGTTACCCCCAGGGAAGTGGGGCCAACGTCCTGACTTTC
d_gene: NA; j_gene: TRBJ1-3; abundance: NA; v_gene: TRBV5-1; CDR3aa: CASSFDSKAGNTIYF; CDR3nt: TGCGCCAGCAGCTTTGACAGTAAAGCGGGAAACACCATATATTTT
d_gene: TRBD1; j_gene: TRBJ1-4; abundance: NA; v_gene: TRBV5-4; CDR3aa: CASSSTGLNEKLFF; CDR3nt: TGTGCCAGCAGCTCGACAGGGCTAAATGAAAAACTGTTTTTT
d_gene: NA; j_gene: TRBJ2-7; abundance: NA; v_gene: TRBV28; CDR3aa: CASSLRASVGFSYEQYF; CDR3nt: TGTGCCAGCAGTTTAAGGGCTAGCGTAGGTTTCTCCTACGAGCAGTACTTC
d_gene: NA; j_gene: TRBJ2-7; abundance: NA; v_gene: TRBV11-2; CDR3aa: CASSLARLGFYEQYF; CDR3nt: TGTGCCAGCAGCTTAGCTAGACTAGGCTTCTACGAGCAGTACTTC
d_gene: NA; j_gene: TRBJ1-2; abundance: once; v_gene: TRBV14; CDR3aa: CASSQGYSFYGYTF; CDR3nt: TGTGCCAGCAGCCAAGGGTATTCTTTCTATGGCTACACCTTC